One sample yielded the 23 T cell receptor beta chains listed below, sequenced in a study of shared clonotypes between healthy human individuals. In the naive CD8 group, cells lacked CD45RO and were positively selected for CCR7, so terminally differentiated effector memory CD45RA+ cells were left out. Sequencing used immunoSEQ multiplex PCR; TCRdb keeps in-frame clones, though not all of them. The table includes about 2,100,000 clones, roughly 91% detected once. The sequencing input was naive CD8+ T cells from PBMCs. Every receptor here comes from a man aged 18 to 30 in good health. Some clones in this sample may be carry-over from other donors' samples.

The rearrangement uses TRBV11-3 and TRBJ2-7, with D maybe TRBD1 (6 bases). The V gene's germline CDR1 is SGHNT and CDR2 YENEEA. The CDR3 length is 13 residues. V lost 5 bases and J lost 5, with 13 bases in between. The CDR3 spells CASSPNRDHEQYF. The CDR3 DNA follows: TGTGCCAGCAGCCCAAACAGGGACCACGAGCAGTACTTC.

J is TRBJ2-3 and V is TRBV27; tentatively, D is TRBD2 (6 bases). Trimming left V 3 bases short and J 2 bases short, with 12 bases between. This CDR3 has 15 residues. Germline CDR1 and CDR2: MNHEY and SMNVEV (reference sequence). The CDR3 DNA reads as TGTGCCAGCAGTTTGTCCCGGGACTCCACAGATACGCAGTATTTT. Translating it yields CASSLSRDSTDTQYF.

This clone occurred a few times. The DNA of the CDR3 is TGCAGCGTTTGGGAACCGGGGCAAGATAATGAAAAACTGTTTTTT. Translated: CSVWEPGQDNEKLFF. The rearrangement links TRBV29-1 to TRBJ1-4, with D perhaps TRBD1 (5 bases). CDR3 length: 15 amino acids. Germline CDR1 reads SQVTM; CDR2 reads ANQGSEA. Trimming took off 5 bases at V and 4 bases at J, with 17 bases between the two ends.

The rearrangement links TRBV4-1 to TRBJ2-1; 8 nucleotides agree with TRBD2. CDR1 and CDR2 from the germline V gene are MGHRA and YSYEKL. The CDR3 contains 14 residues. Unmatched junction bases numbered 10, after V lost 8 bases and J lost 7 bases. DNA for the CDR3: TGCGCCAGCTCGGAAAGCGGGAGCGTGAATGAGCAGTTCTTC. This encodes CASSESGSVNEQFF.

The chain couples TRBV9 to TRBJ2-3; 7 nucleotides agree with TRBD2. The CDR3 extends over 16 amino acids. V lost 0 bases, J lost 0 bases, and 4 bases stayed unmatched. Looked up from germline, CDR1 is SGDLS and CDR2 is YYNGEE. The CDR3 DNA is TGTGCCAGCAGCGTAGTCGCGGGAGAAAGCACAGATACGCAGTATTTT. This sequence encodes CASSVVAGESTDTQYF.

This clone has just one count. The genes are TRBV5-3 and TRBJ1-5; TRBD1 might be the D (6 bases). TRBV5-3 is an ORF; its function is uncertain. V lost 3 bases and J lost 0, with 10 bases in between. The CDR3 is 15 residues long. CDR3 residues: CARSWTVISNQPQHF. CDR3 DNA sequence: TGTGCCAGAAGCTGGACAGTGATTAGCAATCAGCCCCAGCATTTT.

CDR3 region: CASSLGLAGETQYF. For the CDR3, the DNA is TGTGCCAGCAGCTTAGGGCTAGCTGGGGAGACCCAGTACTTC. The chain links TRBV7-6 to TRBJ2-5, with D possibly matching TRBD2 (5 bases). The CDR3 is 14 residues long. Germline CDR1 and CDR2: SGHVS and FNYEAQ. Trimming removed 1 base at V and 5 bases at J, with 11 bases between.

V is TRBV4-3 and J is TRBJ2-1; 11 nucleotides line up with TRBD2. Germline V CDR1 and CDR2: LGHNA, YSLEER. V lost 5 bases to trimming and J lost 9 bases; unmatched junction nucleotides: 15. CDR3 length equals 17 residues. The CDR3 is CASSYHGELAGVREQFF. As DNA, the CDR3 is TGCGCCAGCAGCTATCATGGGGAACTAGCGGGAGTACGTGAGCAGTTCTTC.

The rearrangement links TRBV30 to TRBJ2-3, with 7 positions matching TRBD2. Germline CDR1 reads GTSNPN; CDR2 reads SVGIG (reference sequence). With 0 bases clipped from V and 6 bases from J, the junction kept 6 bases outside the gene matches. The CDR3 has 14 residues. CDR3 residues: CAWSVRRGGDTQYF. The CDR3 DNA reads TGTGCCTGGAGTGTACGAAGGGGAGGGGATACGCAGTATTTT.

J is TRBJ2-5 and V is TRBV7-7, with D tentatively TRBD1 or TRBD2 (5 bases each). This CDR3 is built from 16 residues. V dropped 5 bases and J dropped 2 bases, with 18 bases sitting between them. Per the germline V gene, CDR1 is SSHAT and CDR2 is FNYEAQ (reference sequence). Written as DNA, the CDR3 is TGTGCCAGCAGCCGAATTACCGGGACCCCACAAGAGACCCAGTACTTC. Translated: CASSRITGTPQETQYF. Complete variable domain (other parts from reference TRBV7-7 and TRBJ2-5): GAGVSQSPRYKVTKRGQDVTLRCDPISSHATLYWYQQALGQGPEFLTYFNYEAQPDKSGLPSDRFSAERPEGSISTLTIQRTEQRDSAMYRCASSRITGTPQETQYFGPGTRLLVL.

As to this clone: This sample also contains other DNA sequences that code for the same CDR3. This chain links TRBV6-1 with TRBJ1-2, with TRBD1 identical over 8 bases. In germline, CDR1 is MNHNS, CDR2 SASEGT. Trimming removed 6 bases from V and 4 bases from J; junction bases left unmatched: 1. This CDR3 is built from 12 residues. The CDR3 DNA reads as TGTGCCAGCAGAGACAGGGGCTATGGCTACACCTTC. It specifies CASRDRGYGYTF.

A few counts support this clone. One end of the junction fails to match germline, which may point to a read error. The CDR3 sequence: CASRFDRAVHF. CDR3 in DNA: TGTGCCAGCAGGTTCGACAGGGCGGTTCACTTC. The chain recombines TRBV7-2 with TRBJ2-7; 7 nucleotides match TRBD1. CDR1 is SGHTA, CDR2 FQGNSA, per germline. The CDR3 is 11 amino acids.

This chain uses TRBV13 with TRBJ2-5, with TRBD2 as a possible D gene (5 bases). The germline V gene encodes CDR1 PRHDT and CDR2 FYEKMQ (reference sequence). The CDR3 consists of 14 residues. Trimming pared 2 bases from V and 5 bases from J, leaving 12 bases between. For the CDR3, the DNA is TGTGCCAGCAGCTTAAAAGGAGGCGTGGAGACCCAGTACTTC. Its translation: CASSLKGGVETQYF. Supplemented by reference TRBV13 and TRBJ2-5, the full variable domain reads AAGVIQSPRHLIKEKRETATLKCYPIPRHDTVYWYQQGPGQDPQFLISFYEKMQSDKGSIPDRFSAQQFSDYHSELNMSSLELGDSALYFCASSLKGGVETQYFGPGTRLLVL.

The CDR3 loop is CASSLDGAPTDTQYF. CDR3 DNA: TGCGCCAGCAGCCTGGATGGGGCCCCCACAGATACGCAGTATTTT. The V and J genes are TRBV5-1 and TRBJ2-3, with D possibly TRBD1 on 5 matching bases. This CDR3 has 15 amino acids. Germline loops: CDR1 SGHRS, CDR2 YFSETQ. V was trimmed by 4 bases and J by 2 bases, leaving 14 bases between them.

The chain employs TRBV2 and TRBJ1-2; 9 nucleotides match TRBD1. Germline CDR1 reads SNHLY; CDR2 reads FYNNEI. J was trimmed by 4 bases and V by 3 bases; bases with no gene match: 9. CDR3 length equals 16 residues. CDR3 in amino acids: CASSEGQGPFLYGYTF. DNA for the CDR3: TGTGCCAGCAGTGAGGGACAGGGACCCTTTCTCTATGGCTACACCTTC.

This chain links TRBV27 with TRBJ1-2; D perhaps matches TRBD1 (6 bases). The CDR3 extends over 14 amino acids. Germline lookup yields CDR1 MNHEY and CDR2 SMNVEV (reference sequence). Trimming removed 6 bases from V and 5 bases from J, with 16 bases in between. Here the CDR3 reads CASSFSLQGYGYTF. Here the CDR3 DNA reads TGTGCCAGCAGCTTTTCCCTTCAGGGGTATGGCTACACCTTC.

This CDR3 is CASLSASTGELFF. The CDR3, as DNA: TGTGCCAGCCTCTCCGCGAGCACCGGGGAGCTGTTTTTT. This chain connects TRBV7-9 to TRBJ2-2; D ambiguous. V shed 8 bases and J shed 4 bases, with 11 bases lying between them. This CDR3 comprises 13 residues. Germline V lookup: CDR1 SEHNR, CDR2 FQNEAQ (reference sequence). Full variable domain (rest looked up from reference TRBV7-9 and TRBJ2-2): DTGVSQNPRHKITKRGQNVTFRCDPISEHNRLYWYRQTLGQGPEFLTYFQNEAQLEKSRLLSDRFSAERPKGSFSTLEIQRTEQGDSAMYLCASLSASTGELFFGEGSRLTVL.

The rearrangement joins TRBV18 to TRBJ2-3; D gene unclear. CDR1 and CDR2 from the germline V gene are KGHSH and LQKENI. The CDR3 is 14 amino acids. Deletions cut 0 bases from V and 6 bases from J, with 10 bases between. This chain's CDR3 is CASSPPRDWDTQYF. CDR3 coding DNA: TGTGCCAGCTCACCACCAAGGGATTGGGATACGCAGTATTTT.

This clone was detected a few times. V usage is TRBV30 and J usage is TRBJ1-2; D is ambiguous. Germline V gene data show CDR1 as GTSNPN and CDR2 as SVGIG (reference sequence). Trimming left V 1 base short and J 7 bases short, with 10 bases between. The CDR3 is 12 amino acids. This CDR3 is CAWSGLFSGYTF. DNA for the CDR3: TGTGCCTGGAGTGGACTATTCTCTGGCTACACCTTC.

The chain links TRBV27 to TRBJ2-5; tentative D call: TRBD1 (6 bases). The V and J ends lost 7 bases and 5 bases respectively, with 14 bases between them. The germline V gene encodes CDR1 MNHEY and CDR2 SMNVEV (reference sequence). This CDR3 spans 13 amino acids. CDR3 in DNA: TGTGCCAGCATTGGCAGGGGTGACGAGACCCAGTACTTC. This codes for CASIGRGDETQYF.

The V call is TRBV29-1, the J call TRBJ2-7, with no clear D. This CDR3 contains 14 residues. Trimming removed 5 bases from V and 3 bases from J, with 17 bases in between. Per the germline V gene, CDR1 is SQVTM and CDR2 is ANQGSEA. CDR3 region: CSVTSEGRSYEQYF. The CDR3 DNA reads TGCAGCGTTACGAGCGAAGGCAGAAGCTACGAGCAGTACTTC.

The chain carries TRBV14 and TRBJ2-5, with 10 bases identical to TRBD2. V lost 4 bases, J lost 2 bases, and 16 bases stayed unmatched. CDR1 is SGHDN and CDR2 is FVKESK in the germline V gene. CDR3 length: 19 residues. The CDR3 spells CASSLQRGLAGVFQETQYF. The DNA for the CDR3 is TGTGCCAGCAGCCTCCAACGGGGGCTAGCGGGAGTTTTTCAAGAGACCCAGTACTTC.

In DNA, the CDR3 is TGTGCCAGCAGCACGGGACAACCTGAAACCAATGAGCAGTTCTTC. It translates to CASSTGQPETNEQFF. The V and J genes are TRBV7-9 and TRBJ2-1, with D possibly matching TRBD1 (6 bases). This CDR3 comprises 15 residues. Deletions cut 5 bases from V and 6 bases from J, with 17 bases between. The germline gives CDR1 SEHNR, CDR2 FQNEAQ (reference sequence).